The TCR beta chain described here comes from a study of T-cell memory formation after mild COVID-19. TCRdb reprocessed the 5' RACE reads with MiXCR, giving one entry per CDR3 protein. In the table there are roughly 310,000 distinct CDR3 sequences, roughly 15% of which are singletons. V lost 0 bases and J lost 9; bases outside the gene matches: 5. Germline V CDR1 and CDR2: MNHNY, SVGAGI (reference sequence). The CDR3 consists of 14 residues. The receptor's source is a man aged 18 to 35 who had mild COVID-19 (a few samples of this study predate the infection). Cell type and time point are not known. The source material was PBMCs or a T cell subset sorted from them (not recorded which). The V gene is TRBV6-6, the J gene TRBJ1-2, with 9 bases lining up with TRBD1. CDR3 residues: CASSYSTGGPRYTF. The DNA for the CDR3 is TGTGCCAGCAGTTACTCCACAGGGGGCCCCCGCTACACCTTC.